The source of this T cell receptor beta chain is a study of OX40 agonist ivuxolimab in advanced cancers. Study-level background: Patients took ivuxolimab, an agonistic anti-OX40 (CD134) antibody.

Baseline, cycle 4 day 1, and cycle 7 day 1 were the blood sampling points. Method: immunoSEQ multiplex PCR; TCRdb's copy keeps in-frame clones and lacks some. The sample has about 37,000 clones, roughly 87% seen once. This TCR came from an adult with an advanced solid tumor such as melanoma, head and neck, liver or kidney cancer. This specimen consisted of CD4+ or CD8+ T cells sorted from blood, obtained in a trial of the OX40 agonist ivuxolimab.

DNA for the CDR3: TGTGCCAGCAGCACCGGGGCAGCCTTGAACACTGAAGCTTTCTTT. Protein: CASSTGAALNTEAFF. The chain carries TRBV6-5 and TRBJ1-1; D is possibly TRBD1 (5 bases). The CDR3 length is 15 residues. V lost 6 bases and J 0 bases, leaving 14 bases between the germline ends. Germline V gene lookup returns CDR1 MNHEY and CDR2 SVGAGI.